Here is one T cell receptor (beta chain) with its context. Its antigen is not known. Clones were sequenced by immunoSEQ multiplex PCR, and TCRdb holds only the in-frame ones, with some missing. The data contain 150,000 to 200,000 clones, 85% of them singletons. The data belong to a study of cytomegalovirus exposure and HLA in healthy donors. The junction had 6 bases not matched to a gene; V was cut back by 6 bases and J by 3 bases. The CDR3 has 15 amino acids. From germline, CDR1 is SNHLY and CDR2 FYNNEI. General study results and limits: High sensitivity and specificity were reportedly achieved when the classifier diagnosed cytomegalovirus status.

This chain links TRBV2 with TRBJ2-2; 8 nucleotides align to TRBD1. The source material was PBMCs. The source of this sequence is a young man in good health and CMV-seropositive. The CDR3 loop is CASRADREDTGELFF. The CDR3 coding sequence is TGTGCCAGCAGGGCGGACAGGGAGGACACCGGGGAGCTGTTTTTT.